The clone carrying this T cell receptor beta chain was counted a few times. Its antigen remains unidentified. The V end was cut by 5 bases, the J end by 2 bases, with 11 bases between. The CDR3 covers 14 residues. CDR1 is SEHNR and CDR2 is FQNEAQ in the germline V gene (reference sequence). The sample comes from a study of identical twins. Study-level results: A lower insertion count was a feature of abundant cord blood beta clonotypes, with no such feature in memory repertoires. Invariant MAIT and iNKT cells may have partly biased zero-insertion analyses. Cross-sectional statistical analysis, not tracking of the same donors, underpinned the conclusions.

Unique molecular identifiers were present on the cDNA, which also gained a universal primer site by template switching. MiXCR, run by TCRdb on the 5' RACE reads, gives a single entry per CDR3 protein. Of 200,000 to 250,000 distinct CDR3 sequences in the sample, about 7% are singletons; the top ten hold 3% to 4%. These data are also associated with another study on yellow fever vaccine responses in identical twins.

The rearrangement links TRBV7-9 to TRBJ2-3; D is uncertain. The source is a woman between 18 and 30 years old in good health. The sequencing sample was made of memory (CD45RO+) T cells sorted from blood. Here the CDR3 reads CASSHSSPTDTQYF. The CDR3 DNA sequence: TGTGCCAGCAGCCACTCTAGTCCCACAGATACGCAGTATTTT.